These 27 T cell receptor beta chains originate from one sample sequenced in a study of cytotoxic CD8 clonotypes in ibrutinib-treated CLL. Profiled with immunoSEQ multiplex PCR; TCRdb holds only in-frame clones, not every one. The data contain approximately 170,000 clones, approximately 91% of them singletons. This material consisted of PBMCs, taken at disease progression, from a patient treated with ibrutinib. Source of these receptors: a human donor with chronic lymphocytic leukemia.

About this clone: Other DNA sequences from this sample encode an identical CDR3 as well. This chain joins TRBV7-2 and TRBJ2-7, with 7 bases that match TRBD1. The CDR3 has 14 residues. V was clipped by 1 base and J by 2 bases; unmatched bases: 2. The germline V gene encodes CDR1 SGHTA and CDR2 FQGNSA. The CDR3 sequence is CASSLDRGAYEQYF. In DNA form, the CDR3 reads TGTGCCAGCAGCTTAGACAGGGGAGCCTACGAGCAGTACTTC.

The chain links TRBV7-2 to TRBJ1-2, with D hard to call. This CDR3 has 14 residues. Trimming removed 1 base from V and 5 bases from J, with 11 bases in between. The V gene's germline CDR1 is SGHTA and CDR2 FQGNSA. CDR3 in amino acids: CASSLDRRSYGYTF. CDR3 nucleotides: TGTGCCAGCAGCTTAGATAGGAGATCGTATGGCTACACCTTC.

The chain joins TRBV19 to TRBJ2-1, with 9 bases matching TRBD1. V lost 5 bases, J lost 4 bases, and 6 bases stayed unmatched. The CDR3 has 15 residues. Germline-derived CDR1 and CDR2 are LNHDA and SQIVND (reference sequence). DNA of the CDR3: TGTGCCAGTAGTTACAGGGGGCTAAGATACAATGAGCAGTTCTTC. Protein sequence: CASSYRGLRYNEQFF.

The chain joins TRBV2 to TRBJ1-1; D uncertain. This CDR3 is 12 amino acids long. V was cut by 9 bases and J by 8 bases, with 16 bases left in between. Germline V lookup: CDR1 SNHLY, CDR2 FYNNEI. The CDR3 loop reads CARTTLGLEAFF. DNA for the CDR3: TGTGCCAGGACCACCCTGGGGTTAGAAGCTTTCTTT. Filled out from reference TRBV2 and TRBJ1-1, the complete variable domain reads EPEVTQTPSHQVTQMGQEVILRCVPISNHLYFYWYRQILGQKVEFLVSFYNNEISEKSEIFDDQFSVERPDGSNFTLKIRSTKLEDSAMYFCARTTLGLEAFFGQGTRLTVV.

This clone was counted once. The chain is built from TRBV28 and TRBJ2-4; a possible D gene is TRBD2 (5 bases). V dropped 3 bases and J dropped 3 bases, with 15 bases sitting between them. The CDR3 spans 16 residues. Germline V gene sequence: CDR1 MDHEN, CDR2 SYDVKM. The CDR3 nucleotides are TGTGCCAGCAGTTTTCCCCGCCGGGGTAACAAAAACATTCAGTACTTC. Protein: CASSFPRRGNKNIQYF.

V is TRBV7-7 and J is TRBJ2-2, with D perhaps matching TRBD1 (5 bases). This CDR3 contains 13 residues. Deletions cut 6 bases from V and 6 bases from J, with 11 bases between. From germline, CDR1 is SSHAT and CDR2 FNYEAQ (reference sequence). CDR3 loop: CASRKTDPGELFF. The DNA of the CDR3 is TGTGCCAGCAGGAAGACAGATCCCGGGGAGCTGTTTTTT.

This chain joins TRBV14 and TRBJ2-7; D tentatively fits TRBD1 or TRBD2 (5 bases each). Per the germline V gene, CDR1 is SGHDN and CDR2 is FVKESK. The CDR3 sequence is 14 residues long. Trimming took off 0 bases at V and 2 bases at J, with 8 bases between the two ends. The CDR3 DNA sequence: TGTGCCAGCAGCCAAGATAGGGGAGCCTACGAGCAGTACTTC. Its translation: CASSQDRGAYEQYF.

Only one count was recorded for this clone. The chain links TRBV19 to TRBJ1-3; 7 bases align to TRBD1. Germline-derived CDR1 and CDR2 are LNHDA and SQIVND (reference sequence). With V trimmed by 3 bases and J by 0 bases, 14 bases remained unmatched. The CDR3 is made up of 19 amino acids. The CDR3 reads CASSMKLNRGADSGNTIYF. CDR3 nucleotide sequence: TGTGCCAGTAGTATGAAACTAAACAGGGGCGCCGACTCTGGAAACACCATATATTTT.

The V gene is TRBV18, the J gene TRBJ2-2; D is undetermined. The CDR3 is 15 amino acids. Per germline, CDR1 KGHSH and CDR2 LQKENI. The V gene lost 2 bases and the J gene lost 3 bases, with 10 bases spanning the gap. CDR3 sequence (DNA): TGTGCCAGCTCACCAAACCAGGCAGACACCGGGGAGCTGTTTTTT. Its translation is CASSPNQADTGELFF.

The V and J genes are TRBV19 and TRBJ1-5; D unclear. The ends were cut back, 7 bases at V and 7 bases at J, with 14 bases in the middle. The CDR3 has 13 residues. Germline V gives CDR1 LNHDA, CDR2 SQIVND (reference sequence). CDR3 region: CASNIGVLQPQHF. The CDR3 bases are TGTGCCAGTAATATCGGGGTCCTACAGCCCCAGCATTTT.

The chain combines TRBV9 with TRBJ2-5; 10 nucleotides agree with TRBD2. The CDR3 is made up of 16 amino acids. Germline-derived CDR1 and CDR2 are SGDLS and YYNGEE. V shed 4 bases and J 5 bases; nucleotides not matched to a gene: 11. This chain's CDR3 is CASSIELAGSAETQYF. The CDR3 DNA reads TGTGCCAGCAGCATAGAACTAGCGGGATCAGCGGAGACCCAGTACTTC.

This rearrangement joins TRBV5-6 to TRBJ2-7; 7 nucleotides agree with TRBD2. Germline trimming cut 1 base from V and 3 bases from J; bases unmatched to any gene: 7. Germline values: CDR1 SGHDT, CDR2 YYEEEE. The CDR3 is made up of 15 amino acids. CDR3 DNA: TGTGCCAGCAGCTTGTTCGGGCGGGAGAACTACGAGCAGTACTTC. Its translation is CASSLFGRENYEQYF. Using reference TRBV5-6 and TRBJ2-7 for the parts outside the CDR3, the full variable domain is DAGVTQSPTHLIKTRGQQVTLRCSPKSGHDTVSWYQQALGQGPQFIFQYYEEEERQRGNFPDRFSGHQFPNYSSELNVNALLLGDSALYLCASSLFGRENYEQYFGPGTRLTVT.

CDR3 residues: CASSLEGPAEQYF. CDR3 sequence (DNA): TGTGCCAGCAGCTTAGAAGGTCCTGCCGAGCAGTACTTC. The genes are TRBV7-9 and TRBJ2-7; D remains unclear. This CDR3 comprises 13 residues. V was pared by 1 base and J by 6 bases, with 10 bases between. Germline loops: CDR1 SEHNR, CDR2 FQNEAQ (reference sequence).

This clone has only one observation. The J gene is TRBJ2-3, the V gene TRBV4-3; 9 nucleotides align to TRBD2. This CDR3 has 19 residues. Germline V gene lookup returns CDR1 LGHNA and CDR2 YSLEER. The trim removed 1 base at V and 1 base at J, leaving 12 bases unmatched. CDR3 sequence reads: CASSQVSLRRTSGTDTQYF. DNA for the CDR3: TGCGCCAGCAGCCAAGTGAGTCTCCGTCGGACTAGCGGCACAGATACGCAGTATTTT.

V usage is TRBV30 and J usage is TRBJ2-2, with TRBD1 as a possible D gene (6 bases). Germline assignment: CDR1 GTSNPN and CDR2 SVGIG (reference sequence). V was pared by 6 bases and J by 2 bases, with 10 bases between. There are 13 residues in the CDR3. The CDR3 spells CACQGSNTGELFF. DNA for the CDR3: TGTGCCTGCCAGGGGAGTAACACCGGGGAGCTGTTTTTT.

V usage is TRBV5-1 and J usage is TRBJ2-5; TRBD2 matches at 14 bases. Germline assignment: CDR1 SGHRS and CDR2 YFSETQ. The CDR3 consists of 15 residues. The V and J ends lost 5 bases and 4 bases, in that order; junction bases with no gene match: 4. CDR3 nucleotide sequence: TGCGCCAGCAGGGGACTAGCGGGAGTTCCAGAGACCCAGTACTTC. This sequence encodes CASRGLAGVPETQYF.

The chain employs TRBV5-1 and TRBJ2-2, with D maybe TRBD2 (6 bases). V gave up 5 bases and J gave up 2 bases, with 7 bases separating them. CDR3 length: 13 amino acids. Germline assignment: CDR1 SGHRS and CDR2 YFSETQ. For the CDR3, the DNA is TGCGCCAGCAGGGGGGGAAACACCGGGGAGCTGTTTTTT. Translated, it gives CASRGGNTGELFF.

This clone has more than one count but fewer than ten. This chain links TRBV7-2 with TRBJ2-1, with TRBD1 identical over 8 bases. The CDR3 has 13 residues. Trimming removed 4 bases from V and 6 bases from J; junction bases left unmatched: 2. Germline V CDR1 and CDR2: SGHTA, FQGNSA. The CDR3 nucleotides read TGTGCCAGCAGCTGGGACAGGAGCAATGAGCAGTTCTTC. It codes for CASSWDRSNEQFF.

The V and J genes are TRBV4-2 and TRBJ2-1; TRBD2 agrees at 8 bases. The trim removed 0 bases at V and 7 bases at J, leaving 11 bases unmatched. The CDR3 has 17 amino acids. CDR1 and CDR2 from the germline V gene are LGHNA and YNFKEQ. CDR3 protein: CASSQDEGSGKENEQFF. The CDR3 DNA sequence: TGTGCCAGCAGCCAAGATGAGGGTAGCGGGAAGGAGAATGAGCAGTTCTTC.

The CDR3 DNA reads as TGTGCCAGCAGTGAAGGAGGGAGGACAGATACGCAGTATTTT. Its protein product is CASSEGGRTDTQYF. This chain connects TRBV6-1 to TRBJ2-3; maybe TRBD2 (6 bases). The V and J ends lost 1 base and 3 bases respectively, with 8 bases between them. Germline V gene data show CDR1 as MNHNS and CDR2 as SASEGT. The CDR3 sequence is 14 residues long.

The chain is built from TRBV7-3 and TRBJ2-2; 8 bases fit TRBD2. The CDR3 sequence is 15 residues long. Germline CDR1 SGHTA, CDR2 FQGTGA. Trimming cost V 2 bases and J 6 bases; bases outside gene matches: 5. CDR3 coding DNA: TGTGCCAGCAGCTTATCGAGCGGGAGTGCCGGGGAGCTGTTTTTT. Its protein product is CASSLSSGSAGELFF. Based on the CDR3 plus reference TRBV7-3 and TRBJ2-2, the full variable domain is GAGVSQTPSNKVTEKGKYVELRCDPISGHTALYWYRQSLGQGPEFLIYFQGTGAADDSGLPNDRFFAVRPEGSVSTLKIQRTERGDSAVYLCASSLSSGSAGELFFGEGSRLTVL.

This clone is labeled medium-sized. The chain is built from TRBV1 and TRBJ2-1. TRBV1 has pseudogene status. CDR3 length: 16 residues. The CDR3 loop is CTSSSSSEESYNEQFF. CDR3 bases: TGCACCAGCAGCTCGTCCTCAGAAGAGTCCTACAATGAGCAGTTCTTC.

The chain links TRBV19 to TRBJ1-1; D not certain. Trimming removed 7 bases at V and 3 bases at J, with 18 bases between. This CDR3 has 15 amino acids. CDR1 is LNHDA and CDR2 is SQIVND in the germline V gene (reference sequence). The CDR3, as DNA: TGTGCCAGTAAGGGTGGCAGATCAGAAGACACTGAAGCTTTCTTT. Translation: CASKGGRSEDTEAFF.

V and J are TRBV9 and TRBJ2-7; 11 nucleotides agree with TRBD2. Germline loops: CDR1 SGDLS, CDR2 YYNGEE. The CDR3 length is 14 residues. The V and J ends lost 2 bases and 6 bases, in that order; junction bases with no gene match: 4. CDR3 nucleotides: TGTGCCAGCAGCGTTAGCGGGAGGGCCGGCGAGCAGTACTTC. This translates into CASSVSGRAGEQYF. The whole variable domain, remainder taken from reference TRBV9 and TRBJ2-7, is DSGVTQTPKHLITATGQRVTLRCSPRSGDLSVYWYQQSLDQGLQFLIQYYNGEERAKGNILERFSAQQFPDLHSELNLSSLELGDSALYFCASSVSGRAGEQYFGPGTRLTVT.

The V and J genes are TRBV6-1 and TRBJ2-7; TRBD2 matches 8 bases. CDR1 MNHNS and CDR2 SASEGT come from the germline V gene. The J segment lost 3 bases and the V segment lost 9 bases, leaving 7 bases of the junction unmatched. This CDR3 contains 13 residues. The CDR3 DNA reads TGTGCCAGTTCTTTAGCGGGAATCTACGAGCAGTACTTC. It is translated as CASSLAGIYEQYF.

This chain joins TRBV19 and TRBJ2-7, with 8 bases that match TRBD1. CDR3 size: 16 residues. Germline V gene lookup returns CDR1 LNHDA and CDR2 SQIVND (reference sequence). Unmatched junction bases numbered 13, after V lost 7 bases and J lost 2 bases. The CDR3 protein is CASTRRGQEITYEQYF. CDR3 DNA: TGTGCCAGTACTCGACGGGGACAGGAGATCACCTACGAGCAGTACTTC.

The chain recombines TRBV28 with TRBJ2-7, with D possibly being TRBD1 (6 bases). CDR1 is MDHEN and CDR2 is SYDVKM in the germline V gene. The CDR3 spans 14 residues. V was pared by 8 bases and J by 4 bases, with 18 bases between. In nucleotides, the CDR3 is TGTGCCAGCCTCCCTAGGCCAGGGGATTACGAGCAGTACTTC. Protein: CASLPRPGDYEQYF.